This TCR beta chain stems from a study of PD-1 blockade in classical Hodgkin lymphoma. Points from the study as a whole: Whereas CD4+ TCR diversity had risen significantly by C4D1, CD8+ TCR diversity had not. Complete responders' diversity at baseline resembled that of newly diagnosed patients.

V was shortened by 2 bases and J by 1 base, with 8 bases between the two germline ends. Germline lookup yields CDR1 MGHDK and CDR2 SYGVNS. This CDR3 spans 14 amino acids. Each of the patients experienced relapse following autologous stem cell transplantation, and their brentuximab vedotin exposure differed. In the case of this clone: Its antigen is not identified.

Produced via immunoSEQ multiplex PCR; TCRdb's table is partial and in-frame only. This table holds under 4,500 clones, around 62% found once. The chain carries TRBV25-1 and TRBJ1-1; D is uncertain. This material consisted of peripheral blood mononuclear cells (PBMCs), taken at baseline. This clonotype was obtained from a human donor with classical Hodgkin lymphoma. The CDR3 spells CASSEGVSNTEAFF. The CDR3 DNA reads TGTGCCAGCAGTGAAGGGGTGTCGAACACTGAAGCTTTCTTT.